The T cell receptor (beta chain) described here comes from a study of cytomegalovirus exposure and HLA in healthy donors. Study at large: An earlier analysis identified 117 million unique TCR beta sequences in some 180 million T cells. The study's findings and limits: One later analysis reportedly identified an Asian-associated ancestry cluster that showed fewer N-insertions than the roughly 600-donor mean.

CDR3 length: 15 amino acids. Germline CDR1 SEHNR, CDR2 FQNEAQ (reference sequence). Trimming left V 3 bases short and J 4 bases short, with 15 bases between. Vbeta (60) and Jbeta (13) primers were used in the PCR. The repertoire was sequenced with immunoSEQ multiplex PCR; TCRdb's copy has only in-frame clones and lacks some. The sample table includes about 160,000 clones. Points on this clone: What it binds is not known.

The source is a woman aged 55-69 years in good health and CMV-seronegative. Material for sequencing was PBMCs. This chain links TRBV7-9 with TRBJ1-2; TRBD1 is a possible D gene (5 bases). The CDR3 reads CASSLARGGSYGYTF. The CDR3 DNA follows: TGTGCCAGCAGCTTGGCGAGGGGCGGGAGCTATGGCTACACCTTC.